These 6 T cell receptor beta chains originate from one sample sequenced in a study of shared clonotypes between healthy human individuals. Profiling relied on immunoSEQ multiplex PCR, and the TCRdb table lists in-frame clones only, not all of them. The sample holds some 2,000,000 clones, 85% to 95% seen once. Sequencing was done on a sample of naive CD4+ T cells sorted from blood. The subset is: CD45RA+ positively selected. These receptors were obtained from a young man in good health.

About this clone: One end of the junction does not line up with germline, which may come from a read error. CDR3 region: CASSFLGGEPFF. Here the CDR3 DNA reads TGTGCCAGCAGTTTCTTAGGCGGGGAGCCGTTTTTT. The chain links TRBV27 to TRBJ2-2, with D possibly being TRBD2 (6 bases). This CDR3 has 12 residues. CDR1 is MNHEY, CDR2 SMNVEV, per germline (reference sequence).

V is TRBV4-2 and J is TRBJ2-7; perhaps TRBD1 as D (6 bases). The CDR3 is made up of 15 amino acids. Trimming cost V 2 bases and J 3 bases, with 14 bases left between them. The germline V gene has CDR1 LGHNA and CDR2 YNFKEQ. The CDR3 sequence is CASSQTGKVNYEQYF. The CDR3 coding sequence is TGTGCCAGCAGCCAAACAGGGAAGGTAAACTACGAGCAGTACTTC.

The chain combines TRBV29-1 with TRBJ1-1, with 9 bases aligning to TRBD1. The CDR3 runs 12 residues. V shed 8 bases and J 8 bases; nucleotides not matched to a gene: 9. Germline assignment: CDR1 SQVTM and CDR2 ANQGSEA. The CDR3 is CSSVGQGREAFF. DNA of the CDR3: TGCAGCTCCGTGGGACAGGGCCGGGAAGCTTTCTTT.

The gene calls are TRBV30 and TRBJ1-1, with TRBD1 as a possible D gene (6 bases). CDR1 GTSNPN and CDR2 SVGIG come from the germline V gene (reference sequence). V lost 3 bases, J lost 2 bases, and 13 bases lay in between. The CDR3 runs to 14 residues. CDR3 sequence (DNA): TGTGCCTGGAGGAAACAGGGTGGAAACACTGAAGCTTTCTTT. Translated: CAWRKQGGNTEAFF.

The rearrangement joins TRBV5-1 to TRBJ2-1; 8 positions agree with TRBD1. The V segment lost 7 bases and the J segment 7 bases; nucleotides outside the gene matches: 13. In germline, CDR1 is SGHRS, CDR2 YFSETQ. The CDR3 loop spans 15 amino acids. The CDR3 DNA sequence: TGCGCCAGCGGACTCCCGCAGGGGGCGGGAAATGAGCAGTTCTTC. It is translated as CASGLPQGAGNEQFF.

The CDR3 here is CAWSVKGAGGETQYF. The CDR3 nucleotides read TGTGCCTGGAGTGTAAAGGGCGCGGGAGGGGAGACCCAGTACTTC. This rearrangement joins TRBV30 to TRBJ2-5; 9 nucleotides align to TRBD2. The ends lost 0 bases at V and 5 bases at J; junction bases unmatched: 7. Germline V gene data show CDR1 as GTSNPN and CDR2 as SVGIG (reference sequence). The CDR3 extends over 15 amino acids.